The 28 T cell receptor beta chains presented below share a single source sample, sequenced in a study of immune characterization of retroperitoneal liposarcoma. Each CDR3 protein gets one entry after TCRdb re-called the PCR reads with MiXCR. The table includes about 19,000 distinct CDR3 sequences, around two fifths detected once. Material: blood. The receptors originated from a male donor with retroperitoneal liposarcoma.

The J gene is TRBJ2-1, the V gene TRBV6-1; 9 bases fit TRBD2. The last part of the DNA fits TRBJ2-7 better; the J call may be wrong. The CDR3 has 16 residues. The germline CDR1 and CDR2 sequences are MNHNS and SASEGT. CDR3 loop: CASSEGETSGYNEQYF. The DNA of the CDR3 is TGTGCCAGCAGTGAAGGAGAGACTAGCGGCTACAATGAGCAGTACTTC.

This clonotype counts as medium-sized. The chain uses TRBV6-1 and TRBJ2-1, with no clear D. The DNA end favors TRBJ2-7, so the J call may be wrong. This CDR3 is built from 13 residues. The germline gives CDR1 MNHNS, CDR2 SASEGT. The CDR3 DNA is TGTGCCAGCAGTTATACGTGGAACAATGAGCAGTACTTC. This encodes CASSYTWNNEQYF.

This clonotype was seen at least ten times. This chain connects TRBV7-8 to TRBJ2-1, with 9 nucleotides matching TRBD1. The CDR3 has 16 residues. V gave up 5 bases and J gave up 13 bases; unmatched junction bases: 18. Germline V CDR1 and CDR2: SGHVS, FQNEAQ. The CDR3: CASSPSRQGGVETQFF. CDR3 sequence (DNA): TGTGCCAGCAGCCCCTCTAGACAGGGGGGTGTGGAGACCCAGTTCTTC.

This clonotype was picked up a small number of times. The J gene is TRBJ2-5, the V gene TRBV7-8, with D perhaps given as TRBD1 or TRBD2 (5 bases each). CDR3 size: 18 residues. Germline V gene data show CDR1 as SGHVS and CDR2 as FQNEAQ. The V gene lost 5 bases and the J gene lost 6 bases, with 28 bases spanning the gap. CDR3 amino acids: CASSPRPFDGTSPKTQYF. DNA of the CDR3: TGTGCCAGCAGCCCCCGCCCCTTCGACGGGACCTCACCGAAGACCCAGTACTTC.

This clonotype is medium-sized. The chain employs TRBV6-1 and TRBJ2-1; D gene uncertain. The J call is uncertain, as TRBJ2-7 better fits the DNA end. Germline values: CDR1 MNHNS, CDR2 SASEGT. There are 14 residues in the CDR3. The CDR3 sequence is CASSEYSISYEQYF. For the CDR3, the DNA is TGTGCCAGCAGTGAGTACTCGATCTCCTACGAGCAGTACTTC.

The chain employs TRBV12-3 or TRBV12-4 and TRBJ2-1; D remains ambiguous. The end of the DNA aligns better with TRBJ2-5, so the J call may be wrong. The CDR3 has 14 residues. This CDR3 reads CASSLPEDQETQYF. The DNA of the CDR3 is TGTGCCAGCAGTTTGCCTGAGGATCAAGAGACCCAGTACTTC.

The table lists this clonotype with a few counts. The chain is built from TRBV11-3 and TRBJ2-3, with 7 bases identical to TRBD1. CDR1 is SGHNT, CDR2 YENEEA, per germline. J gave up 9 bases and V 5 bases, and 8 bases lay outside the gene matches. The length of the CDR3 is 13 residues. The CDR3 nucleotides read TGTGCCAGCAGCCAAAATTGGGGACAGACGCAGTATTTT. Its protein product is CASSQNWGQTQYF.

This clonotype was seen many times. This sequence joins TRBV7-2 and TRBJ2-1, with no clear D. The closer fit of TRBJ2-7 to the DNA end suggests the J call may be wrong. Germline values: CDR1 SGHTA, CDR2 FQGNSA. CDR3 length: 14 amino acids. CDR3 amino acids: CASSLAHRNNEQYF. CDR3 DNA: TGTGCCAGCAGCTTAGCCCATAGGAACAATGAGCAGTACTTC.

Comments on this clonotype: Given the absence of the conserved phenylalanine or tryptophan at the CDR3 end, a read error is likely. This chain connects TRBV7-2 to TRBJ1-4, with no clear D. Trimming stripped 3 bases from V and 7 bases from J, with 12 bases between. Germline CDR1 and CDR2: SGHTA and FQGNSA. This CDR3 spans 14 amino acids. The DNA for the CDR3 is TGTGCCAGCAGCTTGGACCGCTCAACTGAAAAACTGTTTCTT. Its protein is CASSLDRSTEKLFL.

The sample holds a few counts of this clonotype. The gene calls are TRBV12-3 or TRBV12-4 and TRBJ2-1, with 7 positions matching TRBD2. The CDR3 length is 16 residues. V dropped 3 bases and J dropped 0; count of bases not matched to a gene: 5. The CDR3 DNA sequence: TGTGCCAGCAGTTTTGGGGGGGGAAGCTCCTACAATGAGCAGTTCTTC. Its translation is CASSFGGGSSYNEQFF.

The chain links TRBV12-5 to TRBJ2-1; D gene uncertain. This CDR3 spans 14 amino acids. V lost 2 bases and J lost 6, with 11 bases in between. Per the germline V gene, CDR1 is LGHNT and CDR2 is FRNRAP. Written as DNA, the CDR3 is TGTGCTAGTGGTTTGTGGTCCGGGCGCAATGAGCAGTTCTTC. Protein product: CASGLWSGRNEQFF.

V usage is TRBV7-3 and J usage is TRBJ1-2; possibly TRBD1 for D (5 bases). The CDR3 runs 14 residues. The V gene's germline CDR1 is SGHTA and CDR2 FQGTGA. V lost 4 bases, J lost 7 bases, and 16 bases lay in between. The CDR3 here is CASSSEGVPGGYTF. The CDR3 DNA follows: TGTGCCAGCAGCTCAGAAGGGGTGCCGGGTGGCTACACCTTC.

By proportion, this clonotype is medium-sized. DNA of the CDR3: TGTGCCAGCAGAACAGGGGCCACTAATGAGCAGTTCTTC. Its translation: CASRTGATNEQFF. The V and J genes are TRBV27 and TRBJ2-1; 7 positions match TRBD1. V trimming: 6 bases; J trimming: 7 bases; junction bases outside the gene matches: 6. Per the germline V gene, CDR1 is MNHEY and CDR2 is SMNVEV (reference sequence). This CDR3 is 13 amino acids long.

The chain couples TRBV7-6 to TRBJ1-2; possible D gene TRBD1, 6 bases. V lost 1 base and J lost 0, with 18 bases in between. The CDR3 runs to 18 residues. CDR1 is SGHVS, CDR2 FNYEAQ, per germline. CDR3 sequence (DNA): TGTGCCAGCAGCTTAGAATCACCCGGGGACACAGCTAACTATGGCTACACCTTC. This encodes CASSLESPGDTANYGYTF.

CDR3 bases: TGTGCCTCCAGGTCTGATAAGGGACTTAACAATGAGCAGTTCTTC. Protein sequence: CASRSDKGLNNEQFF. V usage is TRBV10-3 and J usage is TRBJ2-1; D is perhaps TRBD2 (6 bases). Trimming cost V 11 bases and J 5 bases, with 22 bases left between them. The CDR3 has 15 amino acids. CDR1 and CDR2 from the germline V gene are ENHRY and SYGVKD.

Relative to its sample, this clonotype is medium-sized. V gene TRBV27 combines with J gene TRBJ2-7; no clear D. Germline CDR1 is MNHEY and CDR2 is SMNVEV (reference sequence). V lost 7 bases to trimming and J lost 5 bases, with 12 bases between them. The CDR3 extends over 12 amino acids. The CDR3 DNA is TGTGCCAGCAAGACCGGGCGAGACGAGCAGTACTTC. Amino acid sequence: CASKTGRDEQYF.

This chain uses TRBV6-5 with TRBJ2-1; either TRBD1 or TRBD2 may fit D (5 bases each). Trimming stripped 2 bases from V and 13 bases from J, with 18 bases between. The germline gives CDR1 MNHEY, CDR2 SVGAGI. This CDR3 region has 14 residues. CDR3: CASSYGGVRETQFF. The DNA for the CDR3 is TGTGCCAGCAGTTACGGGGGAGTAAGAGAGACCCAGTTCTTC.

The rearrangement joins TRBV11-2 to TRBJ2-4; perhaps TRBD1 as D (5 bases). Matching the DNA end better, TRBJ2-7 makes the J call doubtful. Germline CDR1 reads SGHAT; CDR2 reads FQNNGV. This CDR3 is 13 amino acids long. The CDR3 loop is CASSLGGPYEQYF. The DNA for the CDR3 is TGTGCCAGCAGCTTAGGGGGCCCCTACGAGCAGTACTTC.

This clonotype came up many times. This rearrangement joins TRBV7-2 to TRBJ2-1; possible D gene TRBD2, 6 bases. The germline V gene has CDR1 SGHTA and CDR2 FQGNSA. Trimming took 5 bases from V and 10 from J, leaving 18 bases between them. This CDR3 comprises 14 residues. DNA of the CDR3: TGTGCCAGCAGCATATCGGGAGAACGGTACGAGCAGTTCTTC. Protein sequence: CASSISGERYEQFF.

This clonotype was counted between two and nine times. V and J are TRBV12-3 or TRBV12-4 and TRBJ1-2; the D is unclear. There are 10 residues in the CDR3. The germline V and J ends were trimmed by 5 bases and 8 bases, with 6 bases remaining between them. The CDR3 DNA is TGTGCCAGCAGTCGTGAAGGCTACACCTTC. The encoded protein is CASSREGYTF.

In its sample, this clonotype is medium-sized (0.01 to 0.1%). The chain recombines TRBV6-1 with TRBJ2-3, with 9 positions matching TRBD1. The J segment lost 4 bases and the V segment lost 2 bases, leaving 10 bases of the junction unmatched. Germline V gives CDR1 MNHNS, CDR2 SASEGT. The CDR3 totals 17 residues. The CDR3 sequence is CASSETGTGTGADTQYF. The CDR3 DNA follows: TGTGCCAGCAGTGAAACGGGGACAGGGACGGGCGCAGATACGCAGTATTTT.

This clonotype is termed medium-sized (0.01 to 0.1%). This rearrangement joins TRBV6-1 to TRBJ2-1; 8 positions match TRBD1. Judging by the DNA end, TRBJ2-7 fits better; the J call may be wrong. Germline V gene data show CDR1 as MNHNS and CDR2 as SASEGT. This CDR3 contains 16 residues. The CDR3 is CASSPRTGFSSYEQYF. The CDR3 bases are TGTGCCAGCAGTCCCCGGACAGGGTTTAGCTCCTACGAGCAGTACTTC.

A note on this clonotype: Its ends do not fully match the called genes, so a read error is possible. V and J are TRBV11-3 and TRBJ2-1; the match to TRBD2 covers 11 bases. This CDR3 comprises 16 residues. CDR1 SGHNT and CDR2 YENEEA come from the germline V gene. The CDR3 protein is CANSLDGTSGSYEQFF. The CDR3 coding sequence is TGTGCCAACAGCTTAGATGGGACTAGCGGCTCCTACGAGCAGTTCTTC.

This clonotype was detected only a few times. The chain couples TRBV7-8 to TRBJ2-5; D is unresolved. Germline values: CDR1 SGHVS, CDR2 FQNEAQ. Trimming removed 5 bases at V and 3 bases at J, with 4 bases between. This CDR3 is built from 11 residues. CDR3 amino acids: CASSAKETQYF. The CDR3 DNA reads TGTGCCAGCAGCGCTAAAGAGACCCAGTACTTC.

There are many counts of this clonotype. CDR3 amino acids: CASSLQSGGLYEQFF. The DNA for the CDR3 is TGTGCCAGCAGCTTACAATCCGGGGGGCTTTACGAGCAGTTCTTC. The chain carries TRBV7-2 and TRBJ2-1; D might be TRBD2 (7 bases). The ends were cut back, 2 bases at V and 10 bases at J, with 18 bases in the middle. The CDR3 sequence is 15 residues long. Germline lookup yields CDR1 SGHTA and CDR2 FQGNSA.

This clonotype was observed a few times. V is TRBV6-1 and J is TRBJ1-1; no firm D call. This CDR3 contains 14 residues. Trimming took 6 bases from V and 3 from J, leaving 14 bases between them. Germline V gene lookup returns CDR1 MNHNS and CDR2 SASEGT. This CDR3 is CASRATYGDTEAFF. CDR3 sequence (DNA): TGTGCCAGCAGGGCGACTTACGGAGACACTGAAGCTTTCTTT.

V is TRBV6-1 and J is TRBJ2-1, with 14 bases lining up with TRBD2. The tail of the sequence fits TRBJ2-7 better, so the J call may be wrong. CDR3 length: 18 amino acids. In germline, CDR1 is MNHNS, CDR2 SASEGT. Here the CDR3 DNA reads TGTGCCAGCAGTGAAGGGGGGGGTTGGTGGACTAGCGGGAGGACGCAGTACTTC. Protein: CASSEGGGWWTSGRTQYF.

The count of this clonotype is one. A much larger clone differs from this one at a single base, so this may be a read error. The CDR3 bases are TGTGCCAGCAGTTCTCGGCCCCACTACGAGCAGTACTTC. Residues: CASSSRPHYEQYF. The rearrangement joins TRBV6-1 to TRBJ2-7; no clear D gene. The CDR3 is 13 residues long. Germline V lookup: CDR1 MNHNS, CDR2 SASEGT. Trimming removed 5 bases from V and 3 bases from J, with 11 bases in between.